This T cell receptor (beta chain) was identified during a study of T cells after yellow fever vaccination. This clonotype has more than one count but fewer than ten. Its antigen is unidentified. Study findings and constraints: Abundant contaminating clonotypes from the bulk population could appear in FACS-sorted repertoires. A secondary response was less intense yet reached its peak sooner, at day 5 versus 15. Clonotypes shared by both compartments, CD4 and CD8, made up a small share.

Germline V gives CDR1 ENHRY, CDR2 SYGVKD. Trimming shortened V by 10 bases and J by 0 bases, and 15 bases separated the two germline ends. The CDR3 contains 15 residues. A universal primer site and UMIs were added as TCR cDNA was made by 5'RACE template switching. Using its own MiXCR run on the 5' RACE reads, TCRdb lists one record per CDR3 protein. The sample consists of roughly 320,000 distinct CDR3 sequences, roughly 10% of them appearing once. The gene calls are TRBV10-3 and TRBJ1-4; D is perhaps TRBD1 (6 bases). Material: CD4+ T cells sorted from PBMCs, obtained 45 days after the yellow fever booster vaccination. This sequence was found in a man aged 18 to 29 who received the YFV17D yellow fever vaccine. The CDR3 bases are TGTGCCACCCGGTCCTCAGGGGCAACTAATGAAAAACTGTTTTTT. It codes for CATRSSGATNEKLFF.